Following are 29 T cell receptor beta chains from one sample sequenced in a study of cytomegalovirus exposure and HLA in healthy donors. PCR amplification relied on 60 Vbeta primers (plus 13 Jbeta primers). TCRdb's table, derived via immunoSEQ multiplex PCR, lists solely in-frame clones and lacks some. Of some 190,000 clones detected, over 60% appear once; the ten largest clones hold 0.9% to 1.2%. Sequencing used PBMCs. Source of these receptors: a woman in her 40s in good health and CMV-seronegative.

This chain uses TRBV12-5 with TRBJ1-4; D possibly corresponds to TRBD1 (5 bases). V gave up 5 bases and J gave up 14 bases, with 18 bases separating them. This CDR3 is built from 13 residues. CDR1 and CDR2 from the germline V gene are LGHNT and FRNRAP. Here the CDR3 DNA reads TGTGCTAGTGGTCCGGACCCGAAAGCAGGGCTGTTTTTT. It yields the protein CASGPDPKAGLFF.

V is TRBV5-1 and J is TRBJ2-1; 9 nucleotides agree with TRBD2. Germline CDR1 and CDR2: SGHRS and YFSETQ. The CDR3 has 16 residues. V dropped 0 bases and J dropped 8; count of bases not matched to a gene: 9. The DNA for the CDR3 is TGCGCCAGCAGCTTGGGCCTAGCGGGGTTTGGCGATGAGCAGTTCTTC. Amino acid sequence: CASSLGLAGFGDEQFF.

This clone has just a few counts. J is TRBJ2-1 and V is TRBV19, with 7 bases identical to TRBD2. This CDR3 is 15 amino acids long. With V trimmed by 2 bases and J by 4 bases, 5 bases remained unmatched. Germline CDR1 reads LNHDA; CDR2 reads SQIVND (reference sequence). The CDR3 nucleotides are TGTGCCAGTAGTATAAGGTCTAGCGGATACAATGAGCAGTTCTTC. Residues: CASSIRSSGYNEQFF.

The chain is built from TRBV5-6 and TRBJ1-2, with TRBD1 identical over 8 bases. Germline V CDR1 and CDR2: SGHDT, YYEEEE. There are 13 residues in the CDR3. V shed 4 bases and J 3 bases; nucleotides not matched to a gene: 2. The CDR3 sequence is CASSRDRHYGYTF. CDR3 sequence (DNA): TGTGCCAGCAGCCGGGACAGGCACTATGGCTACACCTTC.

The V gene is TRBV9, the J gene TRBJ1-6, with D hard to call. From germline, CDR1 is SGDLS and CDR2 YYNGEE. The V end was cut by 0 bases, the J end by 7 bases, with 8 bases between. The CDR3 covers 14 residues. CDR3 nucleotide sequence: TGTGCCAGCAGCGTAGAATCAGAAAATTCACCCCTCCACTTT. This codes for CASSVESENSPLHF.

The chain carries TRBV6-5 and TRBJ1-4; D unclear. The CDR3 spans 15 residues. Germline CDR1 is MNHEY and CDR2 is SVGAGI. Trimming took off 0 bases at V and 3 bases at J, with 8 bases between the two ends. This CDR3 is CASSYSAAPNEKLFF. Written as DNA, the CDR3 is TGTGCCAGCAGTTACTCGGCGGCACCTAATGAAAAACTGTTTTTT.

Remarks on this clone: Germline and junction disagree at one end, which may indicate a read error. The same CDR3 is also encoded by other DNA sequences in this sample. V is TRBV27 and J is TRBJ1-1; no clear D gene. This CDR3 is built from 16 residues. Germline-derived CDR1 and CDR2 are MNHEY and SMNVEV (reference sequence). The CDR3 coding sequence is TGTGCCAGCAGTTTCGCTCCCGGGAGGCGGAACACCGAAGCTTTCTTT. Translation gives CASSFAPGRRNTEAFF.

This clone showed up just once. The CDR3 coding sequence is TGTGCCAGTAGTATACTTTTGGACAGCAGCACAGATACGCAGTATTTT. Protein: CASSILLDSSTDTQYF. The V call is TRBV19, the J call TRBJ2-3; D possibly corresponds to TRBD1 (6 bases). This CDR3 contains 16 residues. The germline V and J ends were trimmed by 2 bases and 0 bases, with 12 bases remaining between them. Germline V gene data show CDR1 as LNHDA and CDR2 as SQIVND (reference sequence). The variable domain in full, completed from reference TRBV19 and TRBJ2-3, reads DGGITQSPKYLFRKEGQNVTLSCEQNLNHDAMYWYRQDPGQGLRLIYYSQIVNDFQKGDIAEGYSVSREKKESFPLTVTSAQKNPTAFYLCASSILLDSSTDTQYFGPGTRLTVL.

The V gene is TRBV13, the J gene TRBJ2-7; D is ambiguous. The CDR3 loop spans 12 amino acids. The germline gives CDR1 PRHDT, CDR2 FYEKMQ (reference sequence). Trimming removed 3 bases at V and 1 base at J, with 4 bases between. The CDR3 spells CASSLTSYEQYF. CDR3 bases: TGTGCCAGCAGCTTGACTTCCTACGAGCAGTACTTC.

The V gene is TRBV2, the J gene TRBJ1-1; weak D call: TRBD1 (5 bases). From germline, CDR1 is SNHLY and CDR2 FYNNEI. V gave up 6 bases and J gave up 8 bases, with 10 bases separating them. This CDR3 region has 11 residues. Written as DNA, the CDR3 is TGTGCCAGCAGCCCACAGGTAGAAGCTTTCTTT. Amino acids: CASSPQVEAFF.

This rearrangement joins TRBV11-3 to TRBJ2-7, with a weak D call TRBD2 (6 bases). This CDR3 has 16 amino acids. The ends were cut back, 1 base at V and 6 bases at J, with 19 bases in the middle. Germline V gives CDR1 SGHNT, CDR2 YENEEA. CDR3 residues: CASSLGAGIGSAEQYF. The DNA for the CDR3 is TGTGCCAGCAGCTTAGGGGCGGGGATCGGATCGGCCGAGCAGTACTTC.

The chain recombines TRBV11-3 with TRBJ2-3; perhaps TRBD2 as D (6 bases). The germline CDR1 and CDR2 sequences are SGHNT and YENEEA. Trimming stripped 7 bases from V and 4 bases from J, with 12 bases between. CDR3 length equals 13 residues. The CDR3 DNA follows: TGTGCCAGCAAGGGACTCAGGGCAGATACGCAGTATTTT. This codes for CASKGLRADTQYF.

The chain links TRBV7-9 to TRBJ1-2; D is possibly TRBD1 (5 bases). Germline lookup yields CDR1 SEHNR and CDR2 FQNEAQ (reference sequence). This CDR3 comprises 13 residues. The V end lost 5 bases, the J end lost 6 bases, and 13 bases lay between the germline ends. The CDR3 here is CASSLEGVDGYTF. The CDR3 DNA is TGTGCCAGCAGCCTAGAAGGGGTGGATGGCTACACCTTC.

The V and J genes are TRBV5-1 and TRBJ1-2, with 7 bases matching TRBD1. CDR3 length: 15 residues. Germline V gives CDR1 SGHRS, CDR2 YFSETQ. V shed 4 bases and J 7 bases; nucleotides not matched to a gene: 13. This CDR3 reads CASSLSGGRLSGYTF. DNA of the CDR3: TGCGCCAGCAGCCTATCAGGGGGTAGGTTGAGTGGCTACACCTTC.

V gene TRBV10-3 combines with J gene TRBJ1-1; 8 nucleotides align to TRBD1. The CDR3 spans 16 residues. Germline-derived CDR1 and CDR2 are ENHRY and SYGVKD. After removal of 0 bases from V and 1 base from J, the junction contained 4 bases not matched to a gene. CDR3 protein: CAISESSGTGNTEAFF. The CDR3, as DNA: TGTGCCATCAGTGAGTCCTCCGGGACAGGGAACACTGAAGCTTTCTTT.

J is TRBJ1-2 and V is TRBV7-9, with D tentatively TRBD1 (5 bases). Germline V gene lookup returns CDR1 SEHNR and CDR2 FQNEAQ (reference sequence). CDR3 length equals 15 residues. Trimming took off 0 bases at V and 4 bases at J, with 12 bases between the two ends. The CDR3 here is CASSLADSRIYGYTF. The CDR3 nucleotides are TGTGCCAGCAGCTTAGCAGACAGCCGAATCTATGGCTACACCTTC.

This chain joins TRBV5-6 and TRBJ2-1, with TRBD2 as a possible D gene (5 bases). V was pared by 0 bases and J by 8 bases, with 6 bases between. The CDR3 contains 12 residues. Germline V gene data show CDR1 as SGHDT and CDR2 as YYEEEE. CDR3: CASSLASYEQFF. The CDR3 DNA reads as TGTGCCAGCAGCTTGGCTAGCTATGAGCAGTTCTTC. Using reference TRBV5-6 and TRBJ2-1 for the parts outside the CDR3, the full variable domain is DAGVTQSPTHLIKTRGQQVTLRCSPKSGHDTVSWYQQALGQGPQFIFQYYEEEERQRGNFPDRFSGHQFPNYSSELNVNALLLGDSALYLCASSLASYEQFFGPGTRLTVL.

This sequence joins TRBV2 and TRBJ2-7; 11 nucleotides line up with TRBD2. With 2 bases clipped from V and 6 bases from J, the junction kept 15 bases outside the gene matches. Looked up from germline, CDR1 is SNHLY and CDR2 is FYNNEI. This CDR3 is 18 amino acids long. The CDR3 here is CASSERSGASGRISEQYF. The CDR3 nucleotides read TGTGCCAGCAGTGAAAGGTCGGGGGCTAGCGGGAGGATTAGCGAGCAGTACTTC.

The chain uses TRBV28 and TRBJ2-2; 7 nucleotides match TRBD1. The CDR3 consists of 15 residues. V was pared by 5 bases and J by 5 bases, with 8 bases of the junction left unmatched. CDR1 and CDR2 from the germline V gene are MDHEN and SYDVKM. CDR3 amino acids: CASSRGGMSTGELFF. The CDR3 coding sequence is TGTGCCAGCAGTAGAGGGGGCATGTCTACCGGGGAGCTGTTTTTT.

The CDR3 is CASSSAPRVSTGELFF. CDR3 coding DNA: TGTGCCAGCAGCTCCGCCCCGCGGGTTAGCACCGGGGAGCTGTTTTTT. V gene TRBV11-3 combines with J gene TRBJ2-2, with D tentatively TRBD2 (5 bases). Looked up from germline, CDR1 is SGHNT and CDR2 is YENEEA. V lost 4 bases and J 4 bases, leaving 16 bases between the germline ends. The CDR3 contains 16 residues.

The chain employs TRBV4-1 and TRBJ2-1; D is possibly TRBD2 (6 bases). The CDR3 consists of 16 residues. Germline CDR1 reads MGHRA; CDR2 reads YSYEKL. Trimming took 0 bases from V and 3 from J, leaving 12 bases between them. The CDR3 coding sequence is TGCGCCAGCAGCCAAGAAGGTGTAGCGGACTACAATGAGCAGTTCTTC. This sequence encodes CASSQEGVADYNEQFF.

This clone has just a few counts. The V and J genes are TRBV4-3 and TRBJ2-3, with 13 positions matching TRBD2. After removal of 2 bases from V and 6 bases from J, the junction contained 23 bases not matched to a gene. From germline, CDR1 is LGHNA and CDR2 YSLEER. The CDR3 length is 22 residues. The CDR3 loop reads CASSQRPQSGLAGRPARDTQYF. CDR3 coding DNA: TGCGCCAGCAGCCAACGTCCCCAATCGGGACTAGCGGGACGCCCCGCCAGGGATACGCAGTATTTT.

The CDR3 loop reads CAISEPGLAGYEQYF. DNA of the CDR3: TGTGCCATCAGTGAGCCGGGACTAGCGGGCTACGAGCAGTACTTC. V is TRBV10-3 and J is TRBJ2-7; TRBD2 aligns across 12 bases. V was clipped by 2 bases and J by 3 bases; unmatched bases: 2. Germline V lookup: CDR1 ENHRY, CDR2 SYGVKD. The CDR3 length is 15 residues.

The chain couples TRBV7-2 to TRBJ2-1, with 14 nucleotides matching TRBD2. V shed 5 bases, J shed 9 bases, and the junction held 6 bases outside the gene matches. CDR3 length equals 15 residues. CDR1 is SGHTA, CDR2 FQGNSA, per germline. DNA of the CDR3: TGTGCCAGCAGCCAGGGACTAGCGGGAGCATTTGAGCAGTTCTTC. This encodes CASSQGLAGAFEQFF.

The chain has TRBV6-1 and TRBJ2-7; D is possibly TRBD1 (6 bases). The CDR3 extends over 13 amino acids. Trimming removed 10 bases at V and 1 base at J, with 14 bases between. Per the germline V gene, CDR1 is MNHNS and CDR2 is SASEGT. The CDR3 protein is CATEPDRSYEQYV. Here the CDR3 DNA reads TGTGCCACCGAACCCGACAGGTCCTACGAGCAGTACGTC.

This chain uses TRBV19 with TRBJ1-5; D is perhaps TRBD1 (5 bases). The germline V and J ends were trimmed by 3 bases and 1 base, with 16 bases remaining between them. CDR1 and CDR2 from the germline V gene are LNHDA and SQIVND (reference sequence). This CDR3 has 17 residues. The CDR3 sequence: CASSILWRDGSNQPQHF. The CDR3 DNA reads TGTGCCAGTAGTATTCTTTGGCGGGACGGGAGCAATCAGCCCCAGCATTTT.

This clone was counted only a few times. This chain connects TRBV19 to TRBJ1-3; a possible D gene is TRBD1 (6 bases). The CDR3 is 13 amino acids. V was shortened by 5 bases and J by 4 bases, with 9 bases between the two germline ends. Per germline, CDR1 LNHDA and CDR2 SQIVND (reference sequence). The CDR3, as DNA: TGTGCCAGTAGTGCAGGGGTCGGAAACACCATATATTTT. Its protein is CASSAGVGNTIYF.

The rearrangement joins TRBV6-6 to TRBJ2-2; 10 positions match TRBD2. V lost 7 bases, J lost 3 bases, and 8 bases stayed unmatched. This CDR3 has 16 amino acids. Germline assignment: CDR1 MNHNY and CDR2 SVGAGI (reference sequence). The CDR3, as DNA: TGTGCCAGCACTCCCGCCGGGACTAGCGACACCGGGGAGCTGTTTTTT. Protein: CASTPAGTSDTGELFF.

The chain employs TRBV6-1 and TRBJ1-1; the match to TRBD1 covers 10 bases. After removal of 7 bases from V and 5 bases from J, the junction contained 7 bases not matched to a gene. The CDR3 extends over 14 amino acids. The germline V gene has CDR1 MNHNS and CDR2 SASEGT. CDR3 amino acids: CASIWDRGRTEAFF. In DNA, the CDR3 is TGTGCCAGCATTTGGGACAGGGGCCGGACTGAAGCTTTCTTT.